The rows below give T cell receptor beta chains drawn from one sample of a study of beta chain features in type 1 diabetes. The data were produced by immunoSEQ multiplex PCR, yet TCRdb's version contains in-frame clones alone and is incomplete. The table shows over 650,000 clones, with 11% to 15% occurring only once. Input material: naive CD4+ T cells from blood. The receptors derive from a man between 18 and 29 years old with type 1 diabetes. Both conserved end residues are part of each CDR3. A D gene is named only where the DNA matches it firmly. Not every row has a clone size; where given, it reads once, few, many or a size class.

v_call,clone_size,d_call,j_call,cdr3_nt,cdr3_aa
TRBV6-5,-,TRBD1,TRBJ2-1,TGTGCCAGCAGTTTGGACAGGGGGCCGAATGAGCAGTTCTTC,CASSLDRGPNEQFF
TRBV18,-,TRBD2,TRBJ2-1,TGTGCCAGCTCCGTCACTAGCGGGAGGGCCAATGAGCAGTTCTTC,CASSVTSGRANEQFF
TRBV10-3,once,-,TRBJ1-2,TGTGCCATCAGTGCGTCCGGGACACCCCACTATGGCTACACCTTC,CAISASGTPHYGYTF
TRBV7-9,-,-,TRBJ2-3,TGTGCCAGCAGCCCCTCAGGGGCCCGGGGGATCACAGATACGCAGTATTTT,CASSPSGARGITDTQYF
TRBV7-7,few,-,TRBJ2-7,TGTGCTAGCAGCAACCCCCGGGGCGAGCAGTACTTC,CASSNPRGEQYF
TRBV7-9,few,-,TRBJ2-4,TGTGCCAGCAGCTTTCGAACACCTAGCGAAAGGGCCAAAAACATTCAGTACTTC,CASSFRTPSERAKNIQYF
TRBV2,-,-,TRBJ1-1,TGTGCCAGCACTAATTCTCTGAACACTGAAGCTTTCTTT,CASTNSLNTEAFF
TRBV30,-,-,TRBJ2-6,TGTGCCTGCAGCTCTTCTGGGGCCAACGTCCTGACTTTC,CACSSSGANVLTF
TRBV6-5,-,TRBD2,TRBJ2-3,TGTGCCAGCAGCAGAGCGGGAGGGCCGACAGATACGCAGTATTTT,CASSRAGGPTDTQYF
TRBV6-5,few,TRBD1,TRBJ2-5,TGTGCCAGCAGGCGACAGGGGAGCGAGGTACAGACCCAGTACTTC,CASRRQGSEVQTQYF
TRBV5-4,-,-,TRBJ2-7,TGTGCCAGCAGCCTCCAGCCAGGCTACGAGCAGTACTTC,CASSLQPGYEQYF
TRBV7-2,-,TRBD1,TRBJ1-5,TGTGCCAGCAGCTTAGGGACAGGGATACGTGCGCCCCAGCATTTT,CASSLGTGIRAPQHF
TRBV29-1,few,-,TRBJ2-3,TGCAGCGTTTCTACCCAGCTGGAAACGCAGTATTTT,CSVSTQLETQYF
TRBV5-1,few,-,TRBJ2-5,TGCGCCAGCAGCCCTAGTCCCCAAGAGACCCAGTACTTC,CASSPSPQETQYF
TRBV18,few,-,TRBJ2-7,TGTGCCAGCTCACCTTGGGCAAGGAGTCATAGCTCCTACGAGCAGTACTTC,CASSPWARSHSSYEQYF
TRBV29-1,-,-,TRBJ2-5,TGCAGCGTTGGGTCCCGAACAGACCAAGAGACCCAGTACTTC,CSVGSRTDQETQYF
TRBV18,-,-,TRBJ2-5,TGTGCCAGCTCACCGGGGCGGTTACAAGAGACCCAGTACTTC,CASSPGRLQETQYF
TRBV30,few,-,TRBJ1-5,TGTGCCTGGAGCGACTTAGGACGGCCAAGCCAGCCCCAGCATTTT,CAWSDLGRPSQPQHF
TRBV7-2,-,-,TRBJ2-7,TGTGCCAGCAGCTCGTTATCGGGGTACGAGCAGTACTTC,CASSSLSGYEQYF
TRBV25-1,few,-,TRBJ1-2,TGTGCCAGCAGTGAATATGGAGGTGGGGCCGGTGGCTACACCTTC,CASSEYGGGAGGYTF
TRBV7-2,few,-,TRBJ2-3,TGTGCCAGCAGCTTAAGGGAGCGGGCAGATACGCAGTATTTT,CASSLRERADTQYF
TRBV30,few,-,TRBJ2-5,TGTGCCTGGAGTGTCTTCTCGTTAGGTGACTTGGGGGAGACCCAGTACTTC,CAWSVFSLGDLGETQYF
TRBV7-9,few,-,TRBJ2-5,TGTGCCAGCAGCCTTAGGAAGGGCAAGGAGACCCAGTACTTC,CASSLRKGKETQYF
TRBV18,few,-,TRBJ2-7,TGTGCCAGCTCAACAAGCTCCTACGAGCAGTACTTC,CASSTSSYEQYF
TRBV10-3,few,TRBD1,TRBJ2-5,TGTGCCATCAGGGGGTTGGGACAGTCCCAAGAGACCCAGTACTTC,CAIRGLGQSQETQYF
TRBV7-2,-,-,TRBJ2-5,TGTGCCAGCAGCTTGGGGGCCCAAGAGACCCAGTACTTC,CASSLGAQETQYF
TRBV5-8,-,-,TRBJ2-6,TGTGCCAGCAGCTTTTCCGTGGGCGGAGTTGGGGCCAACGTCCTGACTTTC,CASSFSVGGVGANVLTF
TRBV9,-,-,TRBJ2-1,TGTGCCAGCAGCGTAAGTGGCAGGGGCGATAACAATGAGCAGTTCTTC,CASSVSGRGDNNEQFF
TRBV30,few,TRBD2,TRBJ2-7,TGTGCCTGGGTCCGGGCGGGAGCCTCGGGGTACGAGCAGTACTTC,CAWVRAGASGYEQYF
TRBV2,few,-,TRBJ1-2,TGTGCCAGCACCCAGGACGGAAACTATGGCTACACCTTC,CASTQDGNYGYTF
TRBV29-1,-,-,TRBJ2-1,TGCAGCGTTGAAAAGTTGTGGGGGAGAGGCAATGAGCAGTTCTTC,CSVEKLWGRGNEQFF
TRBV28,-,TRBD1,TRBJ2-7,TGTGCCAGCAGTCCGGTCCCGGGACAGGGTACTAAGTACGAGCAGTACTTC,CASSPVPGQGTKYEQYF
TRBV28,few,-,TRBJ1-1,TGTGCCAGCAGCGACAGCATGAACACTGAAGCTTTCTTT,CASSDSMNTEAFF
TRBV5-1,few,TRBD1,TRBJ2-5,TGCGCCAGCAGCATCGGACAGGATCGAGAGACCCAGTACTTC,CASSIGQDRETQYF
TRBV9,few,TRBD1,TRBJ1-1,TGTGCCAGCAGCCGCACAGGGGGCTTTGGGAGCACTGAAGCTTTCTTT,CASSRTGGFGSTEAFF
TRBV30,-,-,TRBJ2-5,TGTGCCTGGAGTATCCCGCAACCCCAAGAGACCCAGTACTTC,CAWSIPQPQETQYF
TRBV6-6,-,-,TRBJ1-4,TGTGCCAGCAGTGTCCCGAGCAAACTGTTTTTT,CASSVPSKLFF
TRBV5-1,-,TRBD1,TRBJ2-7,TGCGCCAGCAGCTCCCAGGGGGAGCTTTACGAGCAGTACTTC,CASSSQGELYEQYF
TRBV7-9,few,-,TRBJ2-7,TGTGCCAGCAGCCCCAGCGAGGGAAGGCGCGAGCAGTACTTC,CASSPSEGRREQYF
TRBV2,few,TRBD2,TRBJ2-1,TGTGCCAGCAAAGGAGCGGGGGTAGTGGATGAGCAGTTCTTC,CASKGAGVVDEQFF
TRBV29-1,-,-,TRBJ2-3,TGCAGCGTTAATTTTTATCCGCGGCACACAGATACGCAGTATTTT,CSVNFYPRHTDTQYF
TRBV27,few,-,TRBJ2-5,TGTGCCAGCAGTTTATTCGGTGGTTCTGGGGCCTACCAAGAGACCCAGTACTTC,CASSLFGGSGAYQETQYF
TRBV7-2,-,TRBD1,TRBJ1-1,TGTGCCAGCAGCCCCCCGACAGGGAGGAACACTGAAGCTTTCTTT,CASSPPTGRNTEAFF
TRBV10-3,few,-,TRBJ2-2,TGTGCCATCGGCCGGGACTCCGGGGAGCTGTTTTTT,CAIGRDSGELFF
TRBV11-2,-,TRBD2,TRBJ2-3,TGTGCCAGCAGCCCAGGACTAGTTACGCAGTATTTT,CASSPGLVTQYF
TRBV18,few,-,TRBJ1-1,TGTGCCAGCTCACCAGGACACTCGAACACTGAAGCTTTCTTT,CASSPGHSNTEAFF
TRBV7-2,-,-,TRBJ2-1,TGTGCCAGCAGCTTACTAGGGCCCTACAATGAGCAGTTCTTC,CASSLLGPYNEQFF
TRBV11-2,few,TRBD1,TRBJ1-1,TGTGCCAGCAGCTTAGGCCTGGACAGGGTTACTGAAGCTTTCTTT,CASSLGLDRVTEAFF
TRBV6-6,few,-,TRBJ2-7,TGTGCCAGCAGCCCCACCGTCTACGAGCAGTACTTC,CASSPTVYEQYF
TRBV4-2,few,-,TRBJ2-3,TGTGCCAGCAGCCAAGCCCCAGGGGGGAGCACAGATACGCAGTATTTT,CASSQAPGGSTDTQYF
TRBV7-9,few,-,TRBJ2-7,TGTGCCAGCAGCTTCCAGGGAACGTACGAGCAGTACTTC,CASSFQGTYEQYF
TRBV28,-,-,TRBJ2-7,TGTGCCAGCAGTCCGCCGGACAGCCTCCGCTACGAGCAGTACTTC,CASSPPDSLRYEQYF
TRBV30,-,TRBD1,TRBJ1-3,TGTGCCTGGAGTACCTCGACAGGGGGAAACACCATATATTTT,CAWSTSTGGNTIYF
TRBV7-2,few,TRBD1,TRBJ1-1,TGTGCCAGCAGCTGGGACAGGGTCGGCGCTGAAGCTTTCTTT,CASSWDRVGAEAFF
TRBV30,few,-,TRBJ2-7,TGTGCCGGGACGGGACCCTACTACGAGCAGTACTTC,CAGTGPYYEQYF
TRBV27,once,-,TRBJ1-2,TGTGCCAGCAGTTTTTCAGGGGAGGAAAGCTACACCTTC,CASSFSGEESYTF
TRBV4-3,-,-,TRBJ2-3,TGCGCCAGCAGCCCCCGGGAAACTAGCACAGATACGCAGTATTTT,CASSPRETSTDTQYF
TRBV7-2,few,TRBD1,TRBJ2-7,TGTGCCAGCAGCTTATCGACAGGGGATACCTACGAGCAGTACTTC,CASSLSTGDTYEQYF
TRBV19,-,-,TRBJ2-7,TGTGCCAGTAGTATTTCTCCAGGGATAATGGTAAAGCAGTACTTC,CASSISPGIMVKQYF
TRBV30,-,-,TRBJ1-3,TGTGCCTGGACGGTTGGAAACACCATATATTTT,CAWTVGNTIYF